The clone carrying this T cell receptor beta chain was seen ten or more times. By flow cytometry, patients selected for sequencing had shown an expansion of CD8+CD57+ cells. Severe acquired aplastic anemia was present in all patients. Patient blood was sampled before any therapy had been received. This record belongs to a study of CD8+CD57+ T cells in acquired aplastic anemia. The CDR3 spans 14 residues. CDR1 is MDHEN and CDR2 is SYDVKM in the germline V gene. Unmatched junction bases numbered 3, after V lost 2 bases and J lost 4 bases. The template for TCR beta VDJ and CDR3 sequence profiling was genomic DNA. TCRdb re-derived calls from the reads in MiXCR, one entry per CDR3 protein. The sample shows some 120,000 distinct CDR3 sequences, approximately 40% of them seen only once.

The origin of this receptor is a human donor with aplastic anemia. This chain joins TRBV28 and TRBJ2-7; 9 nucleotides agree with TRBD2. The specimen sequenced was sorted CD4+, CD8+, or CD8+CD57+ T cells (not recorded which) from PBMCs. CDR3 amino acids: CASSLRLADYEQYF. CDR3 nucleotide sequence: TGTGCCAGCAGTTTAAGACTAGCGGATTACGAGCAGTACTTC.